This is a list of T cell receptor beta chains from one sample in a study of regulatory T cells in long-lasting Graves disease. Each CDR3 protein gets one entry after TCRdb re-called the multiplex PCR reads with MiXCR. The table has about 420,000 distinct CDR3 sequences, roughly 15% seen once. These sequences were also reported in another study, on T cells in Graves' hyperthyroidism and ophthalmopathy.

The sample in question was peripheral blood mononuclear cells (PBMCs), obtained at new diagnosis, from a patient treated with antithyroid drugs. The receptors derive from a woman between 18 and 29 years old with Graves disease. Both conserved end residues are part of each CDR3. The D gene is left open where the match is weak. Rows give clone size only sometimes, using once, few, many, or a class for an expanded clone.

V	J	D	size	CDR3	DNA
TRBV20-1	TRBJ2-5	NA	many	CSAQTPTGSRQETQYF	TGCAGTGCCCAGACCCCGACTGGGTCTAGGCAAGAGACCCAGTACTTC
TRBV12-3/TRBV12-4	TRBJ1-5	TRBD1	many	CASSSSDRGRPRGQPQHF	TGTGCCAGCAGTTCCAGCGACAGGGGTAGACCTCGTGGACAGCCCCAGCATTTT
TRBV28	TRBJ2-7	NA	many	CASSRSDSYEQYF	TGTGCCAGTAGCCGGTCTGACTCCTACGAGCAGTACTTC
TRBV27	TRBJ1-2	TRBD1	many	CASSSTWTGGNGYTF	TGTGCCAGCAGTTCCACCTGGACAGGGGGGAATGGCTACACCTTC
TRBV28	TRBJ2-7	NA	NA	CASSGRLGYYEQYF	TGTGCCAGCAGTGGGCGACTGGGGTACTACGAGCAGTACTTC
TRBV2	TRBJ2-5	NA	many	CASSESRTQYF	TGTGCCAGCAGTGAATCCCGGACCCAGTACTTC
TRBV28	TRBJ1-5	NA	many	CASSLEQAPRGQPQHF	TGTGCCAGCAGTTTGGAACAGGCGCCCCGAGGGCAGCCCCAGCATTTT
TRBV10-1	TRBJ2-7	NA	NA	CASSEAGPTDEQYF	TGCGCCAGCAGTGAAGCCGGACCGACTGATGAGCAGTACTTC
TRBV7-2	TRBJ2-3	NA	many	CASSLRGSDTQYF	TGTGCCAGCAGCTTGCGCGGGTCAGATACGCAGTATTTT
TRBV24-1	TRBJ2-2	NA	NA	CATSFGDTANTGELFF	TGTGCCACCAGCTTTGGGGACACAGCGAACACCGGGGAGCTGTTTTTT
TRBV27	TRBJ2-7	TRBD1	NA	CASRLTGGWEQYF	TGTGCCAGCAGGCTAACAGGGGGCTGGGAGCAGTACTTC
TRBV28	TRBJ2-3	TRBD2	many	CASSSTSGGTYTQYF	TGTGCCAGCAGTTCAACTAGCGGGGGAACTTATACGCAGTATTTT
TRBV2	TRBJ2-5	NA	many	CASSVGAGAQYF	TGTGCCAGCAGTGTTGGGGCTGGGGCCCAGTACTTC
TRBV19	TRBJ1-5	NA	few	CASSIISGSGQPQHF	TGTGCCAGTAGCATAATTTCAGGGTCGGGTCAGCCCCAGCATTTT
TRBV29-1	TRBJ2-1	NA	many	CSVKAGREVGEQFF	TGCAGCGTAAAAGCGGGTAGGGAGGTCGGGGAGCAGTTCTTC
TRBV18	TRBJ2-1	TRBD2	many	CASSTGGPMNEQFF	TGTGCCAGCTCAACGGGAGGGCCTATGAATGAGCAGTTCTTC
TRBV28	TRBJ2-1	TRBD2	many	CASRRGLAGRQFF	TGTGCCAGCAGACGGGGACTAGCAGGGAGGCAGTTCTTC
TRBV5-6	TRBJ2-1	TRBD1	few	CASRTPGQTYNEQFF	TGTGCCAGCAGAACGCCGGGACAGACTTACAATGAGCAGTTCTTC
TRBV12-3/TRBV12-4	TRBJ2-2	NA	many	CASSLGSITGELFF	TGTGCCAGCAGCCTCGGAAGCATCACCGGGGAGCTGTTTTTT
TRBV4-1	TRBJ2-7	NA	NA	CASSQGNSGYEQYF	TGCGCCAGCAGCCAAGGAAATAGCGGCTACGAGCAGTACTTC
TRBV7-3	TRBJ1-1	NA	few	CASSSDLEDPRNTEAFF	TGTGCCAGCAGCTCTGACCTTGAGGACCCCCGTAACACTGAAGCTTTCTTT
TRBV19	TRBJ2-7	NA	few	CASSIKGTYEQYF	TGTGCCAGTAGTATTAAGGGGACCTACGAGCAGTACTTC
TRBV5-1	TRBJ2-1	NA	NA	CASSYPGMEQFF	TGCGCCAGCAGCTATCCAGGGATGGAGCAGTTCTTC
TRBV30	TRBJ1-1	NA	many	CAWRWGQNTEAFF	TGTGCCTGGAGATGGGGCCAGAACACTGAAGCTTTCTTT
TRBV28	TRBJ1-2	NA	many	CASSSYGYGYTF	TGTGCCAGCAGCTCATACGGGTATGGCTACACCTTC
TRBV28	TRBJ2-7	TRBD1	many	CASSTLDRNSYEQYF	TGTGCCAGCAGTACCTTGGACAGGAACTCCTACGAGCAGTACTTC
TRBV5-1	TRBJ2-2	TRBD1	many	CASSLGQGNTGELFF	TGTGCCAGCAGCTTGGGACAGGGGAACACCGGGGAGCTGTTTTTT
TRBV7-2	TRBJ1-1	NA	many	CASSLGTENTEAFF	TGTGCCAGCAGTCTTGGGACGGAGAACACTGAAGCTTTCTTT
TRBV7-2	TRBJ2-5	NA	many	CASSLDFRTRETQYF	TGTGCCAGCAGCTTAGATTTTCGGACACGTGAGACCCAGTACTTC
TRBV2	TRBJ2-5	NA	many	CASSEGRIFLGTQYF	TGTGCCAGCAGTGAGGGACGGATATTCTTAGGGACCCAGTACTTC
TRBV5-1	TRBJ2-3	NA	once	CASCWTWSTDTQYF	TGCGCCAGTTGTTGGACGTGGTCCACAGATACGCAGTATTTT
TRBV11-3	TRBJ2-1	TRBD2	many	CASSLQIAGGYNEQFF	TGTGCCAGCAGCTTACAAATAGCGGGAGGGTACAATGAGCAGTTCTTC
TRBV12-3/TRBV12-4	TRBJ1-5	NA	few	CASSTQTSFYSNQPQHF	TGTGCCAGCAGTACCCAGACAAGTTTCTATAGCAATCAGCCCCAGCATTTT
TRBV7-9	TRBJ1-1	NA	NA	CASSFPWTLNTEAFF	TGTGCCAGCAGCTTCCCCTGGACCCTGAACACTGAAGCTTTCTTT
TRBV27	TRBJ2-1	NA	many	CASSLKGWGNEQFF	TGTGCCAGCAGTTTAAAGGGCTGGGGTAATGAGCAGTTCTTC
TRBV12-3/TRBV12-4	TRBJ1-5	NA	NA	CASSLGGAQNQPQHF	TGTGCCAGCAGTTTAGGGGGGGCCCAAAATCAGCCCCAGCATTTT
TRBV5-1	TRBJ2-1	TRBD2	NA	CASSTGTSGGPSYNEQFF	TGCGCCAGCAGCACCGGGACTAGCGGAGGGCCATCCTACAATGAGCAGTTCTTC
TRBV5-1	TRBJ1-4	NA	many	CASSFLGRATNEKLFF	TGCGCCAGCAGCTTCCTTGGGAGGGCAACTAATGAAAAACTGTTTTTT
TRBV7-9	TRBJ1-4	NA	few	CASRVLGGDEKLFF	TGTGCCAGCAGGGTGTTGGGGGGCGATGAAAAACTGTTTTTT
TRBV29-1	TRBJ2-7	NA	many	CSVEVPRSSSYEQYF	TGCAGCGTTGAGGTACCCAGATCATCTTCCTACGAGCAGTACTTC
TRBV11-2	TRBJ2-1	NA	NA	CASSLGGATRLLFF	TGTGCCAGCAGCTTAGGAGGGGCCACACGACTACTGTTCTTC
TRBV30	TRBJ1-1	TRBD1	many	CAWNNAGQGDTEAFF	TGTGCCTGGAACAACGCGGGACAGGGAGACACTGAAGCTTTCTTT
TRBV15	TRBJ1-2	NA	few	CATSRDWSDYGYTF	TGTGCCACCAGCAGAGATTGGAGCGACTATGGCTACACCTTC
TRBV2	TRBJ2-2	NA	once	CASSDLGVNPGELFF	TGTGCCAGCAGTGACCTCGGGGTTAACCCCGGGGAGCTGTTTTTT
TRBV20-1	TRBJ2-7	NA	medium-sized	CSARASAGYWAQYF	TGCAGTGCTAGGGCTAGCGCAGGCTATTGGGCGCAGTACTTC
TRBV10-2	TRBJ1-2	NA	few	CASSAWSDNYGYTF	TGCGCCAGCAGTGCGTGGTCAGATAACTATGGCTACACCTTC
TRBV3-1	TRBJ1-5	NA	many	CASSQDVRASQPQHF	TGTGCCAGCAGCCAAGATGTCAGGGCTTCGCAGCCCCAGCATTTT
TRBV7-9	TRBJ2-6	TRBD1	few	CASSLVGTAISGANVLTF	TGTGCCAGCAGCTTAGTCGGGACAGCTATCTCTGGGGCCAACGTCCTGACTTTC
TRBV7-2	TRBJ2-2	TRBD2	once	CASSLLPGLAGGSSTGELFF	TGTGCCAGCAGCTTACTCCCGGGACTAGCGGGAGGGTCGAGCACCGGGGAGCTGTTTTTT
TRBV12-3/TRBV12-4	TRBJ2-7	TRBD2	many	CASRQTGGSSHEQYF	TGTGCCAGCAGACAAACTGGCGGGAGTTCCCACGAGCAGTACTTC
TRBV11-2	TRBJ1-5	NA	many	CASSFSGVGNQPQHF	TGTGCCAGCAGCTTCTCAGGGGTCGGCAATCAGCCCCAGCATTTT
TRBV5-6	TRBJ2-3	NA	NA	CASSLVLPSVADTQYF	TGTGCCAGCAGCTTGGTTCTGCCTAGCGTGGCAGATACGCAGTATTTT